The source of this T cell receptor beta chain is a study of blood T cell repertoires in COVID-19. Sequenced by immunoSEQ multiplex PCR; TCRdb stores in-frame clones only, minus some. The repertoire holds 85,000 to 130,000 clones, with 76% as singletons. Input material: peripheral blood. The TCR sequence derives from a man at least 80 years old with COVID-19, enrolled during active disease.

CDR3 residues: CASSPFGSRTSGETQYF. The CDR3 DNA reads TGTGCCAGCAGCCCCTTCGGGAGCCGGACTAGCGGGGAGACCCAGTACTTC. J is TRBJ2-5 and V is TRBV7-8; 11 bases agree with TRBD2. CDR1 and CDR2 (germline): SGHVS, FQNEAQ. CDR3 length: 17 residues. With 5 bases clipped from V and 5 bases from J, the junction kept 13 bases outside the gene matches.